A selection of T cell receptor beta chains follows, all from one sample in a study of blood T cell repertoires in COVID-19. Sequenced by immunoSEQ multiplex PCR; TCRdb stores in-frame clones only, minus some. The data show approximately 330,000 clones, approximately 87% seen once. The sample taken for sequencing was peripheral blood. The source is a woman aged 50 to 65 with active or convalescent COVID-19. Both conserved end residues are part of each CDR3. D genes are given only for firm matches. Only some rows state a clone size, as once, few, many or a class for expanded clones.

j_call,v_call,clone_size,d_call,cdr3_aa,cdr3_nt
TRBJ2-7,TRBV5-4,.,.,CASSLVGANEQYF,TGTGCCAGCAGCTTGGTTGGGGCGAACGAGCAGTACTTC
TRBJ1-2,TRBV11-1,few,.,CASSTSDNPNYGYTF,TGTGCCAGCAGCACGTCAGACAACCCTAACTATGGCTACACCTTC
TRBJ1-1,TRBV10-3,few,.,CAISDLGGNTEAFF,TGTGCCATCAGTGACTTGGGGGGGAACACTGAAGCTTTCTTT
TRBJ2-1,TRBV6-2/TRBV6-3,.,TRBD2,CASSSNLAMQRGGSYNEQFF,TGTGCCAGCAGTTCCAACCTAGCAATGCAGCGGGGGGGGTCCTACAATGAGCAGTTCTTC
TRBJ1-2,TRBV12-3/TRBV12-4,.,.,CASSPDTYYGYTF,TGTGCCAGCAGTCCCGACACATACTATGGCTACACCTTC
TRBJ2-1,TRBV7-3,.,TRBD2,CASSPRTSGVYNEQFF,TGTGCCAGCAGCCCTCGGACTAGCGGGGTGTACAATGAGCAGTTCTTC
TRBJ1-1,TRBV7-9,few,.,CASSLDRLNTEAFF,TGTGCCAGCAGCTTGGACAGATTGAACACTGAAGCTTTCTTT
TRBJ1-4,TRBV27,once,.,CASSLFLGGEGEKLFF,TGTGCCAGCAGTTTATTTTTGGGGGGAGAAGGTGAAAAACTGTTTTTT
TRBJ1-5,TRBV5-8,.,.,CASSPSVAGLRNQPQHF,TGTGCCAGCAGCCCCTCGGTGGCAGGGCTACGGAATCAGCCCCAGCATTTT
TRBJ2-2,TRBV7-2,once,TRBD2,CASSLASGRGRTGELFF,TGTGCCAGCAGCTTAGCTAGCGGGAGGGGTCGCACCGGGGAGCTGTTTTTT
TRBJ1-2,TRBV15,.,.,CATSTSGLGYTF,TGTGCCACCAGCACGTCAGGCCTTGGCTACACCTTC
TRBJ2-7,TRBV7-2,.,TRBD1,CASSLDRGTYEQYF,TGTGCCAGCAGCTTGGACAGGGGTACCTACGAGCAGTACTTC
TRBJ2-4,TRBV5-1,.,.,CASNRGGRDSNIQYF,TGCGCCAGCAACCGTGGGGGCAGGGATTCGAACATTCAGTACTTC
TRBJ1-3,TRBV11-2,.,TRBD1,CASSLGTGLNSGNTIYF,TGTGCCAGCAGCTTAGGGACAGGGTTGAACTCTGGAAACACCATATATTTT
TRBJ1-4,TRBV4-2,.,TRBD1,CASSQGTGEKLFF,TGTGCCAGCAGCCAAGGGACAGGGGAAAAACTGTTTTTT
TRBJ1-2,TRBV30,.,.,CAWSVGGRWPNGYTF,TGTGCCTGGAGTGTAGGGGGAAGGTGGCCCAATGGCTACACCTTC
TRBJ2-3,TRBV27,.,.,CASTDLARDTQYF,TGTGCCAGCACGGATCTAGCTAGGGATACGCAGTATTTT
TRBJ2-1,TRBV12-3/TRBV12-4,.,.,CASSLGTHGEQFF,TGTGCCAGCAGTTTAGGGACTCACGGTGAGCAGTTCTTC
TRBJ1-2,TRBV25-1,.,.,CASSGLGSPNYGYTF,TGTGCCAGCAGTGGATTGGGCAGCCCTAACTATGGCTACACCTTC
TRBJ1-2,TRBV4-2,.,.,CASSQERNQGALRYGYTF,TGTGCCAGCAGCCAAGAAAGGAACCAAGGGGCCCTTCGCTATGGCTACACCTTC
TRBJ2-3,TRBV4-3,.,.,CASSQDSGSTDTQYF,TGCGCCAGCAGCCAAGATTCCGGGTCCACAGATACGCAGTATTTT
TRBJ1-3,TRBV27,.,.,CASSPRGLISGNTIYF,TGTGCCAGCAGTCCTCGAGGACTCATCTCTGGAAACACCATATATTTT
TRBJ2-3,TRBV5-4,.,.,CASSLITSGDTQYF,TGTGCCAGCAGCTTGATCACCTCCGGAGATACGCAGTATTTT
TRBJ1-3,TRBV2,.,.,CASRQSGVLSGNTIYF,TGTGCCAGCAGGCAATCGGGGGTTCTCTCTGGAAACACCATATATTTT
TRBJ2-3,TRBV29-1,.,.,CSVESFYTDTQYF,TGCAGCGTTGAAAGCTTCTACACAGATACGCAGTATTTT
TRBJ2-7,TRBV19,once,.,CASSGTNTNRYEQYF,TGTGCCAGTAGTGGGACAAATACGAACCGCTACGAGCAGTACTTC
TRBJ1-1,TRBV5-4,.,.,CASSLVLAGTEAFF,TGTGCCAGCAGCTTGGTCTTGGCAGGGACTGAAGCTTTCTTT
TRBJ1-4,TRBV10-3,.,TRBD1,CAIHEGTGWEKLFF,TGTGCCATCCATGAGGGGACAGGGTGGGAAAAACTGTTTTTT
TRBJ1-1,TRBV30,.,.,CAWTRDSNTEAFF,TGTGCCTGGACTCGGGACTCGAACACTGAAGCTTTCTTT
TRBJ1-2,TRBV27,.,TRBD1,CASSFSPGQGIGYGYTF,TGTGCCAGCAGTTTTTCACCGGGACAGGGCATAGGCTATGGCTACACCTTC
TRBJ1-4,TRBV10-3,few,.,CAISEPRNEKLFF,TGTGCCATCAGTGAGCCTCGTAATGAAAAACTGTTTTTT
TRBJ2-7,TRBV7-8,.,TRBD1,CASSPRTGTYEQYF,TGTGCCAGCAGCCCGAGGACAGGGACGTACGAGCAGTACTTC
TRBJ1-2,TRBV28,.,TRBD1,CASTAGQNYGYTF,TGTGCCAGCACCGCGGGACAGAACTATGGCTACACCTTC
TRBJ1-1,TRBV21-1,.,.,CASSTPTGELVGAFF,TGTGCCAGCAGCACACCAACAGGGGAGTTGGTGGGAGCTTTCTTT
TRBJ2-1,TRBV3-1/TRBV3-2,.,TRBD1,CASSDQGVLNEQFF,TGTGCCAGCAGCGACCAGGGGGTCCTCAATGAGCAGTTCTTC
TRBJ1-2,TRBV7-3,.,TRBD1,CASSQDRVSSYTF,TGTGCCAGCAGCCAGGACAGGGTATCAAGCTACACCTTC